These 26 T cell receptor beta chains were sequenced from one sample in a study of blood T cell repertoires in COVID-19. Assay: immunoSEQ multiplex PCR; the TCRdb copy retains only in-frame clones and omits some. The top ten clones hold around 2.9% of a sample with fewer than 350,000 clones, about 86% of them seen once. Source material: peripheral blood. All receptors come from a woman in her sixties or seventies with active or convalescent COVID-19.

The J gene is TRBJ2-2, the V gene TRBV25-1, with D tentatively TRBD2 (5 bases). The V gene lost 4 bases and the J gene lost 7 bases, with 13 bases spanning the gap. Germline lookup yields CDR1 MGHDK and CDR2 SYGVNS. The CDR3 sequence is 14 residues long. CDR3 in DNA: TGTGCCAGCAGTGCCACCCAGAGGGTCGGGGAGCTGTTTTTT. It codes for CASSATQRVGELFF.

The CDR3 DNA reads TGTGCCAGCTCACTAAAGGAAGACAGGGTACGGTACGAGCAGTACTTC. Protein sequence: CASSLKEDRVRYEQYF. The V and J genes are TRBV18 and TRBJ2-7; 7 bases are a match to TRBD1. The germline CDR1 and CDR2 sequences are KGHSH and LQKENI. The CDR3 totals 16 residues. V trimming: 4 bases; J trimming: 4 bases; junction bases outside the gene matches: 13. The whole variable domain, remainder taken from reference TRBV18 and TRBJ2-7, is NAGVMQNPRHLVRRRGQEARLRCSPMKGHSHVYWYRQLPEEGLKFMVYLQKENIIDESGMPKERFSAEFPKEGPSILRIQQVVRGDSAAYFCASSLKEDRVRYEQYFGPGTRLTVT.

V and J are TRBV4-1 and TRBJ1-4; D gene ambiguous. The CDR3 extends over 14 amino acids. V lost 1 base, J lost 8 bases, and 11 bases lay in between. The germline V gene encodes CDR1 MGHRA and CDR2 YSYEKL. The CDR3 loop is CASSQVPGSEKLFF. In DNA form, the CDR3 reads TGCGCCAGCAGCCAAGTGCCCGGGTCCGAAAAACTGTTTTTT.

The CDR3 DNA follows: TGTGCCAGTAGGAGGGCAACTAATGAAAAACTGTTTTTT. Translation gives CASRRATNEKLFF. The chain carries TRBV2 and TRBJ1-4; unclear D gene. Germline-derived CDR1 and CDR2 are SNHLY and FYNNEI. V lost 9 bases and J lost 0, with 8 bases in between. The CDR3 sequence is 13 residues long. The full variable domain, in which reference TRBV2 and TRBJ1-4 provide the parts outside the CDR3, is EPEVTQTPSHQVTQMGQEVILRCVPISNHLYFYWYRQILGQKVEFLVSFYNNEISEKSEIFDDQFSVERPDGSNFTLKIRSTKLEDSAMYFCASRRATNEKLFFGSGTQLSVL.

V is TRBV6-5 and J is TRBJ1-6; D possibly corresponds to TRBD1 (6 bases). Between the trimmed V and J ends, which lost 5 bases and 9 bases, there was a span of 11 bases. CDR3 length: 13 residues. The germline V gene encodes CDR1 MNHEY and CDR2 SVGAGI. CDR3 loop: CASSITGTSPLHF. CDR3 nucleotides: TGTGCCAGCAGTATTACAGGGACTTCACCCCTCCACTTT.

This clone was detected only once. The chain employs TRBV4-1 and TRBJ2-1; weak D call: TRBD2 (6 bases). This CDR3 comprises 17 residues. V shed 4 bases and J shed 7 bases, with 23 bases lying between them. The V gene's germline CDR1 is MGHRA and CDR2 YSYEKL. CDR3 sequence (DNA): TGCGCCAGCAGCCCCCCCTCGGGGGTAGGTTTTGCGAATGAGCAGTTCTTC. Translated, it gives CASSPPSGVGFANEQFF.

The gene calls are TRBV6-5 and TRBJ1-1, with D possibly matching TRBD1 (6 bases). Looked up from germline, CDR1 is MNHEY and CDR2 is SVGAGI. V was trimmed by 2 bases and J by 2 bases, leaving 12 bases between them. This CDR3 is 15 amino acids long. The CDR3 region has the DNA TGTGCCAGCAGTTACCTGGGGGCCTCAAACACTGAAGCTTTCTTT. It translates to CASSYLGASNTEAFF.

This chain connects TRBV19 to TRBJ1-2, with TRBD1 identical over 7 bases. The CDR3 is made up of 13 amino acids. V lost 6 bases and J lost 8; bases outside the gene matches: 9. The germline gives CDR1 LNHDA, CDR2 SQIVND (reference sequence). CDR3 DNA sequence: TGTGCCAGTAGGAAGGGGGCCACGGGGGGCTACACCTTC. Translation gives CASRKGATGGYTF.

The genes are TRBV19 and TRBJ1-1; D is uncertain. V was trimmed by 5 bases and J by 3 bases, leaving 10 bases between them. Germline V gives CDR1 LNHDA, CDR2 SQIVND (reference sequence). This CDR3 is built from 13 residues. CDR3 nucleotides: TGTGCCAGTAGTGTATTTCGGGACACTGAAGCTTTCTTT. This encodes CASSVFRDTEAFF.

This clone occurred once. The chain uses TRBV2 and TRBJ2-1; a possible D gene is TRBD2 (6 bases). The V gene lost 6 bases and the J gene lost 8 bases, with 29 bases spanning the gap. The CDR3 has 18 amino acids. CDR1 and CDR2 from the germline V gene are SNHLY and FYNNEI. CDR3 protein: CASSPSSFGRGRLYEQFF. The CDR3 bases are TGTGCCAGCAGCCCCTCCTCATTTGGGCGGGGACGGCTCTATGAGCAGTTCTTC.

The chain recombines TRBV3-1 (or the pseudogene TRBV3-2) with TRBJ2-2; 10 bases map to TRBD1. The CDR3 totals 13 residues. Germline-derived CDR1 and CDR2 are LGHDT and YNNKEL (reference sequence). V was pared by 8 bases and J by 3 bases, with 0 bases of the junction left unmatched. The DNA for the CDR3 is TGTGCCAGCGGGACAGGGGACACCGGGGAGCTGTTTTTT. This gives the protein CASGTGDTGELFF.

The chain links TRBV27 to TRBJ2-5, with TRBD1 identical over 7 bases. The CDR3 covers 16 residues. V lost 6 bases, J lost 0 bases, and 10 bases stayed unmatched. CDR1 and CDR2 (germline): MNHEY, SMNVEV (reference sequence). The CDR3 DNA reads TGTGCCAGCAGCGACAAAGACAGGGATCACCAAGAGACCCAGTACTTC. Protein sequence: CASSDKDRDHQETQYF.

This clone has at least ten counts. The rearrangement uses TRBV28 and TRBJ1-5; D is unresolved. Per the germline V gene, CDR1 is MDHEN and CDR2 is SYDVKM. Trimming stripped 5 bases from V and 2 bases from J, with 10 bases between. The CDR3 length is 14 residues. The CDR3 nucleotides read TGTGCCAGCAGTCCCCTAACTGGCAATCAGCCCCAGCATTTT. As protein: CASSPLTGNQPQHF.

V gene TRBV10-2 combines with J gene TRBJ2-1; 7 nucleotides match TRBD1. The CDR3 covers 15 residues. V lost 6 bases to trimming and J lost 5 bases; unmatched junction nucleotides: 10. Germline V gene lookup returns CDR1 WSHSY and CDR2 SAAADI. The CDR3 reads CASSPLWDSNNEQFF. The CDR3 bases are TGCGCCAGCAGCCCTCTGTGGGACAGCAACAATGAGCAGTTCTTC.

The chain carries TRBV9 and TRBJ2-5; 8 nucleotides line up with TRBD1. The length of the CDR3 is 14 residues. Looked up from germline, CDR1 is SGDLS and CDR2 is YYNGEE. The junction had 6 bases not matched to a gene; V was cut back by 4 bases and J by 4 bases. As DNA, the CDR3 is TGTGCCAGCAGCTCAGGACAGGGAGCAGAGACCCAGTACTTC. It yields the protein CASSSGQGAETQYF.

V usage is TRBV15 and J usage is TRBJ2-5, with 9 bases matching TRBD1. The CDR3 spans 14 residues. CDR1 LNHNV and CDR2 YYDKDF come from the germline V gene (reference sequence). The junction had 4 bases not matched to a gene; V was cut back by 0 bases and J by 8 bases. In DNA form, the CDR3 reads TGTGCCACCAGCAGAGATATACAGGGGGCCACCCAGTACTTC. Translation: CATSRDIQGATQYF.

The rearrangement links TRBV9 to TRBJ2-3, with 8 bases fitting TRBD2. The germline CDR1 and CDR2 sequences are SGDLS and YYNGEE. V dropped 0 bases and J dropped 2; count of bases not matched to a gene: 2. The CDR3 covers 15 residues. CDR3 DNA: TGTGCCAGCAGCGTAGCGCGGGGGGACACAGATACGCAGTATTTT. Translating it yields CASSVARGDTDTQYF.

The chain links TRBV7-3 to TRBJ2-5; 9 positions agree with TRBD2. V dropped 5 bases and J dropped 5; count of bases not matched to a gene: 6. The CDR3 length is 14 residues. Germline lookup yields CDR1 SGHTA and CDR2 FQGTGA. CDR3 residues: CASSPSGTSETQYF. Here the CDR3 DNA reads TGTGCCAGCAGCCCTAGCGGGACTTCGGAGACCCAGTACTTC.

The chain has TRBV30 and TRBJ2-3; D uncertain. Deletions cut 0 bases from V and 2 bases from J, with 6 bases between. From germline, CDR1 is GTSNPN and CDR2 SVGIG (reference sequence). This CDR3 is 13 amino acids long. The DNA of the CDR3 is TGTGCCTGGAGTGTACGACTCACAGATACGCAGTATTTT. Amino acids: CAWSVRLTDTQYF.

The chain is built from TRBV6-6 and TRBJ1-6; D uncertain. The ends were cut back, 5 bases at V and 7 bases at J, with 18 bases in the middle. Per germline, CDR1 MNHNY and CDR2 SVGAGI (reference sequence). This CDR3 comprises 16 residues. The CDR3 nucleotides read TGTGCCAGCAGTCGATCCTTCCGGGTTCCAAATTCACCCCTCCACTTT. Translated: CASSRSFRVPNSPLHF.

The CDR3 sequence is CASSSRQGADLEKLFF. The CDR3 region has the DNA TGTGCCAGCAGTTCTCGACAGGGGGCAGATCTAGAAAAACTGTTTTTT. The chain carries TRBV5-4 and TRBJ1-4, with TRBD1 identical over 10 bases. Germline lookup yields CDR1 SGHNT and CDR2 YYREEE (reference sequence). The V segment lost 5 bases and the J segment 8 bases; nucleotides outside the gene matches: 12. This CDR3 region has 16 residues.

This chain links TRBV6-5 with TRBJ2-2; maybe TRBD2 (5 bases). Germline V gene data show CDR1 as MNHEY and CDR2 as SVGAGI. Between the trimmed V and J ends, which lost 8 bases and 0 bases, there was a span of 13 bases. This CDR3 is built from 15 residues. The CDR3 sequence is CASRHRGANTGELFF. The CDR3 region has the DNA TGTGCCAGCCGTCACCGGGGTGCGAACACCGGGGAGCTGTTTTTT.

This rearrangement joins TRBV27 to TRBJ1-2; maybe TRBD1 (6 bases). Germline CDR1 and CDR2: MNHEY and SMNVEV (reference sequence). V lost 3 bases to trimming and J lost 7 bases, with 12 bases between them. There are 13 residues in the CDR3. The CDR3 reads CASSFVQGFGYTF. Written as DNA, the CDR3 is TGTGCCAGCAGTTTTGTACAGGGTTTTGGCTACACCTTC.

The rearrangement joins TRBV19 to TRBJ2-5; D not resolved. The germline V gene encodes CDR1 LNHDA and CDR2 SQIVND (reference sequence). The V and J ends lost 4 bases and 1 base respectively, with 13 bases between them. CDR3 length: 15 amino acids. The CDR3 protein is CASSTGRRLQETQYF. In DNA form, the CDR3 reads TGTGCCAGTAGTACCGGCAGGCGCCTCCAAGAGACCCAGTACTTC. The whole variable domain, remainder taken from reference TRBV19 and TRBJ2-5, is DGGITQSPKYLFRKEGQNVTLSCEQNLNHDAMYWYRQDPGQGLRLIYYSQIVNDFQKGDIAEGYSVSREKKESFPLTVTSAQKNPTAFYLCASSTGRRLQETQYFGPGTRLLVL.

This clone was seen a single time. The chain has TRBV2 and TRBJ2-2; 7 bases match TRBD1. The CDR3 runs 15 residues. Germline loops: CDR1 SNHLY, CDR2 FYNNEI. Trimming at V came to 5 bases and at J to 4 bases, leaving 7 bases not matched to a gene. The CDR3 bases are TGTGCCAGCAGTCCTGACAGGGTTGGCACCGGGGAGCTGTTTTTT. Amino acid sequence: CASSPDRVGTGELFF.

V gene TRBV11-2 combines with J gene TRBJ2-7; 7 positions agree with TRBD1. Germline V CDR1 and CDR2: SGHAT, FQNNGV. V shed 5 bases and J 5 bases; nucleotides not matched to a gene: 12. This CDR3 has 15 amino acids. DNA for the CDR3: TGTGCCAGCAGCACCGGCCGTACTGGACAGGACGAGCAGTACTTC. Its translation is CASSTGRTGQDEQYF. Using reference TRBV11-2 and TRBJ2-7 for the parts outside the CDR3, the full variable domain is EAGVAQSPRYKIIEKRQSVAFWCNPISGHATLYWYQQILGQGPKLLIQFQNNGVVDDSQLPKDRFSAERLKGVDSTLKIQPAKLEDSAVYLCASSTGRTGQDEQYFGPGTRLTVT.